What follows are 25 T cell receptor beta chains derived from one specimen sequenced in a study of T cells after yellow fever vaccination. TCRdb re-called the 5' RACE reads through MiXCR, storing one row per CDR3 protein. The data contain almost 600,000 distinct CDR3 sequences, approximately 15% of them singletons. The material was PBMCs, obtained on the day of the yellow fever booster vaccination. The source is a man between 25 and 39 years old who received the YFV17D yellow fever vaccine.

This clonotype turned up a few times. DNA of the CDR3: TGCAGTGCTAGAGGGGCGGAGGTCACAGATACGCAGTATTTT. This codes for CSARGAEVTDTQYF. V and J are TRBV20-1 and TRBJ2-3; tentative D call: TRBD2 (5 bases). The V gene's germline CDR1 is DFQATT and CDR2 SNEGSKA (reference sequence). Trimming pared 1 base from V and 2 bases from J, leaving 10 bases between. The CDR3 sequence is 14 residues long.

The sample holds a few counts of this clonotype. V gene TRBV3-1 combines with J gene TRBJ2-7, with 8 bases identical to TRBD1. The germline gives CDR1 LGHDT, CDR2 YNNKEL (reference sequence). CDR3 size: 14 residues. V was pared by 6 bases and J by 5 bases, with 9 bases of the junction left unmatched. DNA of the CDR3: TGTGCCAGCAGAAGTCGGCAGGGGGCCCACGAGCAGTACTTC. Protein product: CASRSRQGAHEQYF.

This clonotype was recorded many times. One junction end does not reproduce the germline sequence, and a read error may be involved. J is TRBJ2-1 and V is TRBV5-4; tentatively, D is TRBD1 (5 bases). The germline CDR1 and CDR2 sequences are SGHNT and YYREEE (reference sequence). The CDR3 has 16 amino acids. The CDR3 nucleotides are TGCGCCAGCAGCTTGGCAGGGTCGAGCTCCTACAATGAGCAGTTCTTC. Its protein is CASSLAGSSSYNEQFF.

The rearrangement joins TRBV7-8 to TRBJ2-7, with 8 bases identical to TRBD2. CDR3 length: 14 amino acids. Trimming took 5 bases from V and 1 from J; bases not matched to a gene: 4. From germline, CDR1 is SGHVS and CDR2 FQNEAQ. CDR3 protein: CASSLSGVSYEQYF. CDR3 nucleotides: TGTGCCAGCAGCCTTAGCGGGGTGTCCTACGAGCAGTACTTC.

This clonotype was seen a few times. J is TRBJ2-1 and V is TRBV7-2; 8 nucleotides line up with TRBD2. The germline gives CDR1 SGHTA, CDR2 FQGNSA. The ends lost 8 bases at V and 3 bases at J; junction bases unmatched: 15. The length of the CDR3 is 17 residues. CDR3 DNA sequence: TGTGCCAGCTTAACGACCGGGGGGGGTTCATACTACAATGAGCAGTTCTTC. Translating gives CASLTTGGGSYYNEQFF.

This clonotype was seen repeatedly, ten times or more. The genes are TRBV7-2 and TRBJ1-5, with D tentatively TRBD1 (5 bases). The V end was cut by 0 bases, the J end by 13 bases, with 10 bases between. CDR1 SGHTA and CDR2 FQGNSA come from the germline V gene. This CDR3 contains 12 residues. CDR3 region: CASSLASGEQHF. For the CDR3, the DNA is TGTGCCAGCAGCTTAGCGTCGGGGGAACAGCATTTT.

This clonotype showed up just a few times. The chain has TRBV15 and TRBJ2-2, with 7 bases matching TRBD2. CDR3 length equals 15 residues. V lost 2 bases to trimming and J lost 4 bases; unmatched junction nucleotides: 4. Germline V gives CDR1 LNHNV, CDR2 YYDKDF (reference sequence). The CDR3 DNA reads TGTGCCACCAGCAGACCGGGACTAAGCACCGGGGAGCTGTTTTTT. Encoded protein: CATSRPGLSTGELFF.

The chain couples TRBV15 to TRBJ2-3; TRBD1 matches 8 bases. CDR1 is LNHNV and CDR2 is YYDKDF in the germline V gene (reference sequence). V shed 2 bases and J 4 bases; nucleotides not matched to a gene: 8. The CDR3 is made up of 16 amino acids. In DNA form, the CDR3 reads TGTGCCACCAGCAGAATGGACAGGGACGCGCCAGATACGCAGTATTTT. Encoded protein: CATSRMDRDAPDTQYF.

The chain links TRBV7-2 to TRBJ2-2; tentatively, D is TRBD2 (6 bases). The length of the CDR3 is 16 residues. The germline CDR1 and CDR2 sequences are SGHTA and FQGNSA. Trimming cost V 5 bases and J 3 bases, with 16 bases left between them. Here the CDR3 reads CASSPPRIADTGELFF. Here the CDR3 DNA reads TGTGCCAGCAGCCCTCCGAGGATAGCGGACACCGGGGAGCTGTTTTTT.

The rearrangement links TRBV29-1 to TRBJ1-4; 7 bases agree with TRBD1. Germline V CDR1 and CDR2: SQVTM, ANQGSEA. The CDR3 runs to 12 residues. The V segment lost 7 bases and the J segment 6 bases; nucleotides outside the gene matches: 5. CDR3 bases: TGCAGCGCGGGACAGCCGTATGAAAAACTGTTTTTT. It yields the protein CSAGQPYEKLFF.

This clonotype was recorded many times. The J gene is TRBJ2-7, the V gene TRBV5-1, with 8 nucleotides matching TRBD1. Germline loops: CDR1 SGHRS, CDR2 YFSETQ. The CDR3 totals 15 residues. The ends lost 2 bases at V and 1 base at J; junction bases unmatched: 5. The CDR3 coding sequence is TGCGCCAGCAGCTTCGGGACAGGAGGTTCCTACGAGCAGTACTTC. Translated, it gives CASSFGTGGSYEQYF.

This clonotype was seen more than once but under ten times. The chain employs TRBV11-2 and TRBJ2-1; TRBD2 might be the D (6 bases). Germline V gene lookup returns CDR1 SGHAT and CDR2 FQNNGV. Trimming removed 2 bases from V and 7 bases from J, with 12 bases in between. The CDR3 covers 14 residues. CDR3 loop: CASSLTGARNEQFF. As DNA, the CDR3 is TGTGCCAGCAGCTTAACGGGAGCGAGGAATGAGCAGTTCTTC.

This clonotype was seen more than once but under ten times. The V gene is TRBV29-1, the J gene TRBJ2-1; TRBD2 is a possible D gene (5 bases). Germline CDR1 reads SQVTM; CDR2 reads ANQGSEA. V was clipped by 6 bases and J by 9 bases, with 9 bases between them. This CDR3 is built from 10 residues. The CDR3: CSVHRGEQFF. In DNA, the CDR3 is TGCAGCGTGCACCGGGGTGAGCAGTTCTTC.

This chain connects TRBV7-9 to TRBJ1-1, with D possibly being TRBD1 (5 bases). CDR3 size: 13 residues. Germline V gene sequence: CDR1 SEHNR, CDR2 FQNEAQ (reference sequence). V was trimmed by 1 base and J by 7 bases, leaving 10 bases between them. CDR3 residues: CASSLGMGVEAFF. CDR3 DNA: TGTGCCAGCAGCTTAGGGATGGGGGTTGAAGCTTTCTTT.

The chain has TRBV24-1 and TRBJ2-1; 8 bases are a match to TRBD2. This CDR3 region has 13 residues. V lost 5 bases and J lost 9; bases outside the gene matches: 5. The germline CDR1 and CDR2 sequences are KGHDR and SFDVKD. The CDR3 coding sequence is TGTGCCACCAGTGGAAGCGGGAGAGGTGAGCAGTTCTTC. This gives the protein CATSGSGRGEQFF.

The chain links TRBV3-1 to TRBJ2-6; D remains unclear. Germline V gene sequence: CDR1 LGHDT, CDR2 YNNKEL (reference sequence). The CDR3 is 16 residues long. Trimming removed 3 bases at V and 0 bases at J, with 9 bases between. The CDR3 DNA sequence: TGTGCCAGCAGCCATCACTGGAGCTCTGGGGCCAACGTCCTGACTTTC. Its translation is CASSHHWSSGANVLTF.

This clonotype has only a few counts. J is TRBJ2-1 and V is TRBV11-1, with 9 bases fitting TRBD2. The V gene end was trimmed by 8 bases and the J gene end by 4 bases; junction bases not matched to a gene: 24. CDR3 length equals 20 residues. The germline V gene encodes CDR1 SGHAT and CDR2 FQDESV (reference sequence). Here the CDR3 DNA reads TGTGCCAGCCTTCGTGGGGCAAACCCTATTACTAGCGGGTCATACAATGAGCAGTTCTTC. Residues: CASLRGANPITSGSYNEQFF.

This chain links TRBV5-1 with TRBJ1-4; maybe TRBD1 (6 bases). Germline V gene sequence: CDR1 SGHRS, CDR2 YFSETQ. There are 14 residues in the CDR3. The ends were cut back, 1 base at V and 3 bases at J, with 7 bases in the middle. The CDR3 is CASSLKGANEKLFF. The CDR3 nucleotides read TGCGCCAGCAGCTTGAAGGGGGCTAATGAAAAACTGTTTTTT.

This chain joins TRBV30 and TRBJ2-1, with D unclear. CDR3 length: 10 amino acids. V dropped 5 bases and J dropped 4 bases, with 3 bases sitting between them. The germline gives CDR1 GTSNPN, CDR2 SVGIG (reference sequence). CDR3 amino acids: CAWAYNEQFF. Here the CDR3 DNA reads TGTGCCTGGGCTTACAATGAGCAGTTCTTC.

This clonotype has only a few counts. The gene calls are TRBV6-2 or TRBV6-3 and TRBJ2-7; 9 nucleotides line up with TRBD1. CDR1 is MNHEY and CDR2 is SVGEGT in the germline V gene. V lost 5 bases, J lost 3 bases, and 11 bases stayed unmatched. CDR3 size: 16 residues. CDR3 nucleotide sequence: TGTGCCAGCAGTCTAACAGGGGGCGGTTCGGTCTACGAGCAGTACTTC. The encoded protein is CASSLTGGGSVYEQYF.

The chain has TRBV12-3 or TRBV12-4 and TRBJ2-7; 9 bases fit TRBD2. Germline trimming cut 6 bases from V and 2 bases from J; bases unmatched to any gene: 5. The CDR3 contains 14 residues. This CDR3 reads CASRYSGRTYEQYF. Written as DNA, the CDR3 is TGTGCCAGCAGATATAGCGGGAGAACCTACGAGCAGTACTTC.

The rearrangement uses TRBV28 and TRBJ2-5, with TRBD2 identical over 7 bases. Looked up from germline, CDR1 is MDHEN and CDR2 is SYDVKM. Trimming at V came to 5 bases and at J to 5 bases, leaving 11 bases not matched to a gene. This CDR3 has 15 residues. CDR3 residues: CASSNGGDLAETQYF. Written as DNA, the CDR3 is TGTGCCAGCAGTAATGGGGGGGACCTGGCTGAGACCCAGTACTTC. Looking up the rest from reference TRBV28 and TRBJ2-5 gives the full variable domain: DVKVTQSSRYLVKRTGEKVFLECVQDMDHENMFWYRQDPGLGLRLIYFSYDVKMKEKGDIPEGYSVSREKKERFSLILESASTNQTSMYLCASSNGGDLAETQYFGPGTRLLVL.

Only a few counts were recorded for this clonotype. The gene calls are TRBV24-1 and TRBJ2-5; D call uncertain. CDR1 and CDR2 (germline): KGHDR, SFDVKD. CDR3 length equals 15 residues. V was trimmed by 0 bases and J by 4 bases, leaving 11 bases between them. The CDR3 nucleotides read TGTGCCACCAGTGATTTGCAAATCACGGGAGAGACCCAGTACTTC. Encoded protein: CATSDLQITGETQYF.

This clonotype was observed a few times. This rearrangement joins TRBV7-3 to TRBJ2-3; D remains ambiguous. The CDR3 contains 13 residues. V was trimmed by 1 base and J by 6 bases, leaving 8 bases between them. Germline assignment: CDR1 SGHTA and CDR2 FQGTGA. The CDR3 loop reads CASSLKSVDTQYF. The CDR3 bases are TGTGCCAGCAGCTTAAAGTCGGTGGATACGCAGTATTTT.

V gene TRBV7-2 combines with J gene TRBJ2-1; 16 bases agree with TRBD2. Per the germline V gene, CDR1 is SGHTA and CDR2 is FQGNSA. V trimming: 6 bases; J trimming: 9 bases; junction bases outside the gene matches: 5. CDR3 length: 15 residues. The CDR3 DNA reads TGTGCCAGCAGAACCGGGACTAGCGGGAGGGGTGAGCAGTTCTTC. The encoded protein is CASRTGTSGRGEQFF.